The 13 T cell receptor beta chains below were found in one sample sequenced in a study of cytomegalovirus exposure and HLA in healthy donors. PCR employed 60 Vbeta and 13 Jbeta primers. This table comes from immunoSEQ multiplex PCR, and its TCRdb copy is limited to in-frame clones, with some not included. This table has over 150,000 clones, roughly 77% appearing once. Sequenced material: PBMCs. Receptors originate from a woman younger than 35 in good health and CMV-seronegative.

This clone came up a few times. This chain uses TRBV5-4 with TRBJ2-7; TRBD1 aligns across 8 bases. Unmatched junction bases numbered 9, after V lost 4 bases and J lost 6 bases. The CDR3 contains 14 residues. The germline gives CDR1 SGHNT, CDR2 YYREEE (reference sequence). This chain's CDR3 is CASSPGTGFSEQYF. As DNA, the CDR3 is TGTGCCAGCAGCCCCGGGACAGGATTCTCCGAGCAGTACTTC. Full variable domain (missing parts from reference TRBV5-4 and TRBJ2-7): ETGVTQSPTHLIKTRGQQVTLRCSSQSGHNTVSWYQQALGQGPQFIFQYYREEENGRGNFPPRFSGLQFPNYSSELNVNALELDDSALYLCASSPGTGFSEQYFGPGTRLTVT.

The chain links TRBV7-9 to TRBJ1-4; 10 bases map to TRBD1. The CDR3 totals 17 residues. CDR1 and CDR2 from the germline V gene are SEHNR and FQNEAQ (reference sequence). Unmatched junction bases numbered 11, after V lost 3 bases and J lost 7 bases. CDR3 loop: CASSFPRQGARSEKLFF. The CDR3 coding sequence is TGTGCCAGCAGCTTTCCCCGACAGGGGGCTAGGAGTGAAAAACTGTTTTTT.

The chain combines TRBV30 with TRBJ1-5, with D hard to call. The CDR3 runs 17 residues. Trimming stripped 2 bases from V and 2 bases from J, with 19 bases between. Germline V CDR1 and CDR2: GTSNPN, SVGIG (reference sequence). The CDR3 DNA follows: TGTGCCTGGAGTCCACTCTTTACCGGGAATCGCAATCAGCCCCAGCATTTT. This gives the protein CAWSPLFTGNRNQPQHF.

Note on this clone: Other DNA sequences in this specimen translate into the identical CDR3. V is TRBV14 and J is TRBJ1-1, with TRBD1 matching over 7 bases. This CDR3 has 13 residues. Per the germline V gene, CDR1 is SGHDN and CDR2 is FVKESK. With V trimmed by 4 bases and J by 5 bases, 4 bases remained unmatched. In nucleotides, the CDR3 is TGTGCCAGCAGCCTACAGGGGAATACTGAAGCTTTCTTT. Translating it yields CASSLQGNTEAFF.

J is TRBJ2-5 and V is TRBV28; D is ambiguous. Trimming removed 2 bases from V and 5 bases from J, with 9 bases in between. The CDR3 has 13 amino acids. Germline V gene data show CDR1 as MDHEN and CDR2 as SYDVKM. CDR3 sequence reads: CASSLEEWETQYF. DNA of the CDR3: TGTGCCAGCAGTTTAGAAGAGTGGGAGACCCAGTACTTC.

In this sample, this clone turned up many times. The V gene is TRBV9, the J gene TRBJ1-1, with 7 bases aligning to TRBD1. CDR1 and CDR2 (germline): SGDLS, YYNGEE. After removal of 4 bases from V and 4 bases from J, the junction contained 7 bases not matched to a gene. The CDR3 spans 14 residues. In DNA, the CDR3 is TGTGCCAGCAGCCCCCGACAGGGTCTCACTGAAGCTTTCTTT. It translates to CASSPRQGLTEAFF. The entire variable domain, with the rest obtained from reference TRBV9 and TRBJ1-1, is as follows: DSGVTQTPKHLITATGQRVTLRCSPRSGDLSVYWYQQSLDQGLQFLIQYYNGEERAKGNILERFSAQQFPDLHSELNLSSLELGDSALYFCASSPRQGLTEAFFGQGTRLTVV.

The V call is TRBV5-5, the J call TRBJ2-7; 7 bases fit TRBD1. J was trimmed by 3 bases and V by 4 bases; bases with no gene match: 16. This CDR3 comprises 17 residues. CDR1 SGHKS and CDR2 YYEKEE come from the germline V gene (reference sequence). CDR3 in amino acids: CASSRDSRDLYFYEQYF. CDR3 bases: TGTGCCAGCAGCAGGGACAGCAGAGACCTATACTTCTACGAGCAGTACTTC.

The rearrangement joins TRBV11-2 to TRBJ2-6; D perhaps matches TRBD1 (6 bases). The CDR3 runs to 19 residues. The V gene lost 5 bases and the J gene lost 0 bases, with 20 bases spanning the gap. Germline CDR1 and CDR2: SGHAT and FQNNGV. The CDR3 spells CASSPRQRGYLSGANVLTF. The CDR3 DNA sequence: TGTGCCAGCAGCCCCCGACAGAGGGGGTACCTCTCTGGGGCCAACGTCCTGACTTTC.

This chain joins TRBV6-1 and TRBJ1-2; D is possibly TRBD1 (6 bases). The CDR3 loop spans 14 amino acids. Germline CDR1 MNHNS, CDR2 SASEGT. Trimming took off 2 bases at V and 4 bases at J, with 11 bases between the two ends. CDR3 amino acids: CASSEQGTSYGYTF. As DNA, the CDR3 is TGTGCCAGCAGTGAACAGGGGACTAGCTATGGCTACACCTTC.

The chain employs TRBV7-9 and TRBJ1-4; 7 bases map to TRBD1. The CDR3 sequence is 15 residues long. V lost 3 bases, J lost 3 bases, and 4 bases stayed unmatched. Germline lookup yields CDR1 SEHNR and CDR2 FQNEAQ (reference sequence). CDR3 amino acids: CASSLKGAPNEKLFF. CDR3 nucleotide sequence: TGTGCCAGCAGCTTGAAGGGGGCACCTAATGAAAAACTGTTTTTT.

CDR3 sequence: CASTARLAGTYNEQFF. The CDR3 DNA follows: TGTGCCAGCACAGCCAGACTAGCGGGGACCTACAATGAGCAGTTCTTC. The gene calls are TRBV11-2 and TRBJ2-1; TRBD2 agrees at 11 bases. Germline V gene data show CDR1 as SGHAT and CDR2 as FQNNGV. The V gene end was trimmed by 7 bases and the J gene end by 2 bases; junction bases not matched to a gene: 7. CDR3 length equals 16 residues. Drawing the rest from reference TRBV11-2 and TRBJ2-1, the complete variable domain is EAGVAQSPRYKIIEKRQSVAFWCNPISGHATLYWYQQILGQGPKLLIQFQNNGVVDDSQLPKDRFSAERLKGVDSTLKIQPAKLEDSAVYLCASTARLAGTYNEQFFGPGTRLTVL.

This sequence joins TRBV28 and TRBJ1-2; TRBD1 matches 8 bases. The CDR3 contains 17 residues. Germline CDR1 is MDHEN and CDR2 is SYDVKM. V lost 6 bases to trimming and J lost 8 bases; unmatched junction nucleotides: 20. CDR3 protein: CASSQIRTGRSSKGYTF. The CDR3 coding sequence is TGTGCCAGCAGCCAAATAAGGACAGGGCGAAGTTCTAAGGGCTACACCTTC.

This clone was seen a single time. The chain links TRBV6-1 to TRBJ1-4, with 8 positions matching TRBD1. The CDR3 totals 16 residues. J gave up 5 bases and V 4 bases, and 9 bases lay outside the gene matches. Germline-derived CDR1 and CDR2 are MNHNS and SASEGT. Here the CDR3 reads CASSVSNRGANEKLFF. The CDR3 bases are TGTGCCAGCAGTGTTTCAAACAGGGGGGCAAATGAAAAACTGTTTTTT.